This T cell receptor (beta chain) is from a study of blood T cell repertoires in COVID-19. On the study more broadly: Both acute and convalescent COVID-19 samples were obtained from the United States, Italy and Spain. PBMCs, B-cell-depleted T cells, or T cells were the source of the cDNA or gDNA that made up the material.

As originally analysed: Estimation of nucleated cell counts relied on the amplification of reference gene primers. Assay used: immunoSEQ multiplex PCR; TCRdb lists only in-frame clones, some missing. V, J and clone size are those of that table, while D and trimming were read from the DNA. The sample lists approximately 100,000 clones, around 90% occurring once. In germline, CDR1 is LGHNA, CDR2 YNFKEQ. Trimming took off 1 base at V and 0 bases at J, with 10 bases between the two ends. The CDR3 contains 16 residues. The source is a human donor with COVID-19, enrolled during active disease. The donor label of this sample is uncertain. The chain carries TRBV4-2 and TRBJ2-4, with a tentative D call TRBD1 (5 bases). Sequenced material: peripheral blood. The CDR3 spells CASSQGGQPAKNIQYF. CDR3 DNA sequence: TGTGCCAGCAGCCAAGGGGGCCAGCCAGCCAAAAACATTCAGTACTTC.